This TCR beta chain was sequenced for a study of regulatory T cells in long-lasting Graves disease. V was shortened by 3 bases and J by 1 base, with 12 bases between the two germline ends. The germline CDR1 and CDR2 sequences are KGHSH and LQKENI. The CDR3 loop spans 15 amino acids. Combining iRepertoire HTBI primers with Arm-PCR of CDR3 regions, the authors built TCR beta libraries. MiXCR was run by TCRdb on the multiplex PCR reads, yielding one entry per CDR3 protein. Among around 500,000 distinct CDR3 sequences listed, about 13% were seen once. At least ten counts were recorded for this clonotype. Time point given: newly diagnosed GD, antithyroid drugs for less than 3 months. Researchers made the TCR library from RNA that was extracted from PBMCs. In addition, the sample was reused for a study of T cells in Graves' hyperthyroidism and ophthalmopathy. That work adds: Exclusion followed for patients with uncontrolled infection, other autoimmune disease, pregnancy or lactation.

This sequence joins TRBV18 and TRBJ1-1, with D maybe TRBD1 (5 bases). This sample comprised peripheral blood mononuclear cells (PBMCs), obtained at new diagnosis, from a patient treated with antithyroid drugs. This sequence was found in a young man with Graves disease. CDR3 nucleotide sequence: TGTGCCAGCTCACCCGGGGGGGGACGGAACACTGAAGCTTTCTTT. Translated: CASSPGGGRNTEAFF.